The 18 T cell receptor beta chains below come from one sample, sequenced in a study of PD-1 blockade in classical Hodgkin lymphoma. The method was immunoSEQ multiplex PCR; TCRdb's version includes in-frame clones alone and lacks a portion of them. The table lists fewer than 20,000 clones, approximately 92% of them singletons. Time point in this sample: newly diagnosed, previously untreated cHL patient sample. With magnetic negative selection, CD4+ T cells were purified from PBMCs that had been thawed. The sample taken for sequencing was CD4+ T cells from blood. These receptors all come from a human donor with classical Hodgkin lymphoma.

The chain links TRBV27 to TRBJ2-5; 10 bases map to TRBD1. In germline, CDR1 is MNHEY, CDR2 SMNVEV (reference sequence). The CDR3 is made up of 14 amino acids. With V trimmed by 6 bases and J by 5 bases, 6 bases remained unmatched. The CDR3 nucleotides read TGTGCCAGCAGCCGGGACAGGGGAGTGGAGACCCAGTACTTC. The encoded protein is CASSRDRGVETQYF.

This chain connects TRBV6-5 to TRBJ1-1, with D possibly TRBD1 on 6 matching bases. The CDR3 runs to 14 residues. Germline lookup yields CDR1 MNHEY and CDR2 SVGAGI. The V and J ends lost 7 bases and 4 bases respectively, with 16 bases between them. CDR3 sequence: CASIRQARGTEAFF. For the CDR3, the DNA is TGTGCCAGCATTAGACAGGCGAGAGGCACTGAAGCTTTCTTT.

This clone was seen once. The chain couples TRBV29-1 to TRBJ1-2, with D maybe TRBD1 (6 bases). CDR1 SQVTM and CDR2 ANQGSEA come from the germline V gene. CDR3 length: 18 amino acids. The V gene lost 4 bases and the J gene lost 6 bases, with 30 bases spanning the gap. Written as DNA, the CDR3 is TGCAGCGTTGTCATGCTTGGTGGTACAGGGACGGTAGGGGATGGCTACACCTTC. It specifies CSVVMLGGTGTVGDGYTF.

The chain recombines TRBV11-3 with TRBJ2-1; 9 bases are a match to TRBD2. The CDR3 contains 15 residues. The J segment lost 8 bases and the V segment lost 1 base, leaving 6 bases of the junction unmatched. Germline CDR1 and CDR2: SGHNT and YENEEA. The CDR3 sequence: CASSLGASGTDEQFF. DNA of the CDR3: TGTGCCAGCAGCTTAGGGGCTAGCGGGACGGATGAGCAGTTCTTC.

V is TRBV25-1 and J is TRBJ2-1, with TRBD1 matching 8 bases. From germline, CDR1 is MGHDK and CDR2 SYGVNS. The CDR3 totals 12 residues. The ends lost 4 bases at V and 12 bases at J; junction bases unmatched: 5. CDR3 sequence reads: CASSVRTGLQFF. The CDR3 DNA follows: TGTGCCAGCAGTGTACGGACAGGGCTGCAGTTCTTC.

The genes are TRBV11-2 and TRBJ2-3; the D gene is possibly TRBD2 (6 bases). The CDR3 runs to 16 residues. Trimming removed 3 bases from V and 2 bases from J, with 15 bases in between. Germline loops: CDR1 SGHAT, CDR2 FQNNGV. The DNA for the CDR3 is TGTGCCAGCAGCTTGCGACCAAGCGGGTTCACAGATACGCAGTATTTT. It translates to CASSLRPSGFTDTQYF.

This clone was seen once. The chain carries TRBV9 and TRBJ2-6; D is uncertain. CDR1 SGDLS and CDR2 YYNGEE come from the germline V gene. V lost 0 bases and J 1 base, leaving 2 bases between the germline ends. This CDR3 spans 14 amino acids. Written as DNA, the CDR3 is TGTGCCAGCAGCGTAGATTCTGGGGCCAACGTCCTGACTTTC. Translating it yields CASSVDSGANVLTF.

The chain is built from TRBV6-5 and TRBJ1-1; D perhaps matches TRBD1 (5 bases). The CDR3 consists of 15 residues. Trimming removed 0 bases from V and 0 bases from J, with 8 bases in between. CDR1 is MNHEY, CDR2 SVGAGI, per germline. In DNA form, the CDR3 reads TGTGCCAGCAGTTACTCCGGACACCTGAACACTGAAGCTTTCTTT. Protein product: CASSYSGHLNTEAFF.

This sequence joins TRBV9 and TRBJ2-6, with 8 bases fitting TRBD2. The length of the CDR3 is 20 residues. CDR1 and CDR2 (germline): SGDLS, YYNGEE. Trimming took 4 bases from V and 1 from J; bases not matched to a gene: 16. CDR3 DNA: TGTGCCAGCAGCCCTAGTTTGGAAAGCGGGAGTGGGTCTGGGGCCAACGTCCTGACTTTC. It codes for CASSPSLESGSGSGANVLTF.

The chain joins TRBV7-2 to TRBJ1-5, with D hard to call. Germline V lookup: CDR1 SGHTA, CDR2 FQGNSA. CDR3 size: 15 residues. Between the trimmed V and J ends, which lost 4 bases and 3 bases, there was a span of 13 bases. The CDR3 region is CASSSRRVNNQPQHF. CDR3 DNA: TGTGCCAGCAGCTCAAGGAGGGTTAACAATCAGCCCCAGCATTTT.

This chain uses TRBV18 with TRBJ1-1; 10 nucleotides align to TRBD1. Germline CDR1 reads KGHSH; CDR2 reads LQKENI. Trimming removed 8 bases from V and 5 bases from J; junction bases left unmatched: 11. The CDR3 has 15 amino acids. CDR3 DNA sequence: TGTGCCAGCCGGGACAGGGGAAAGTTAGGGACTGAAGCTTTCTTT. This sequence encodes CASRDRGKLGTEAFF.

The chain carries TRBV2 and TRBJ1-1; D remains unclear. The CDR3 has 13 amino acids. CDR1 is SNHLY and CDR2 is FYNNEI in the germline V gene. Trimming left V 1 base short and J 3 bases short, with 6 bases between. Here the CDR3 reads CASSEGRDTEAFF. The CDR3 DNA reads TGTGCCAGCAGTGAAGGCCGGGACACTGAAGCTTTCTTT.

CDR3 nucleotides: TGCGCCAGCAGCTTCCTGTTCGGCGCTAGCACAGATACGCAGTATTTT. Amino acid sequence: CASSFLFGASTDTQYF. J is TRBJ2-3 and V is TRBV5-1; D is unresolved. This CDR3 is built from 16 residues. CDR1 and CDR2 from the germline V gene are SGHRS and YFSETQ. V shed 2 bases and J shed 0 bases, with 13 bases lying between them. Complete variable domain (other parts from reference TRBV5-1 and TRBJ2-3): KAGVTQTPRYLIKTRGQQVTLSCSPISGHRSVSWYQQTPGQGLQFLFEYFSETQRNKGNFPGRFSGRQFSNSRSEMNVSTLELGDSALYLCASSFLFGASTDTQYFGPGTRLTVL.

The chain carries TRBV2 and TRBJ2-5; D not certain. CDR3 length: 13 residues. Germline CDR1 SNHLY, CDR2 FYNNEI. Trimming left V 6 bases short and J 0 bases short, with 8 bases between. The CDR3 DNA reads TGTGCCAGCAGCCTTTGGTACCAAGAGACCCAGTACTTC. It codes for CASSLWYQETQYF.

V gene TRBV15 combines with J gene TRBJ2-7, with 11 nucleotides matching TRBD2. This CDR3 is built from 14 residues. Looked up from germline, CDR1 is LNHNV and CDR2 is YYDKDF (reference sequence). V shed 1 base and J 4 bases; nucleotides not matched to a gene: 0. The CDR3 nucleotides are TGTGCCACCAGCAGAGGACTAGCGGGGTACGAGCAGTACTTC. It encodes CATSRGLAGYEQYF.

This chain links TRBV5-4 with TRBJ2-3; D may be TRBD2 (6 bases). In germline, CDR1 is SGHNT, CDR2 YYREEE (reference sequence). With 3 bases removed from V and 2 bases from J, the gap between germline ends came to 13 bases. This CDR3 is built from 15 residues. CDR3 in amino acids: CASSSRDLFTDTQYF. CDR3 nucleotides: TGTGCCAGCAGCTCCCGGGACTTATTCACAGATACGCAGTATTTT.

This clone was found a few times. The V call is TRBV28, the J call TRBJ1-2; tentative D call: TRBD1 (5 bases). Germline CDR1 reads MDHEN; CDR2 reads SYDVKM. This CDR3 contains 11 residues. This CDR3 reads CVTWGAFGYTF. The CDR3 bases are TGTGTGACGTGGGGCGCATTTGGCTACACCTTC.

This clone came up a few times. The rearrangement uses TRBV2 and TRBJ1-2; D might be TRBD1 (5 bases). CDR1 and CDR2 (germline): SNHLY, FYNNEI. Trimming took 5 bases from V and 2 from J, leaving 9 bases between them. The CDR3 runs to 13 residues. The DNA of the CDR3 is TGTGCCAGCAGTCCTGAGGGGAACTATGGCTACACCTTC. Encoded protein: CASSPEGNYGYTF.